These 29 T cell receptor beta chains share one sample of origin, sequenced in a study of blood T cell repertoires in COVID-19. Assay: immunoSEQ multiplex PCR; the TCRdb copy retains only in-frame clones and omits some. The top ten hold about 1.5% of the sample, which has roughly 200,000 clones, 88% seen once. What was sequenced was peripheral blood. These receptors all stem from a man aged 18-30 years with active or convalescent COVID-19.

This clone came up once. The gene calls are TRBV24-1 and TRBJ2-1, with D possibly matching TRBD2 (5 bases). The CDR3 totals 16 residues. V dropped 4 bases and J dropped 3 bases, with 15 bases sitting between them. Germline V gene lookup returns CDR1 KGHDR and CDR2 SFDVKD. The CDR3 protein is CATSDLRDAGYNEQFF. The CDR3 bases are TGTGCCACCAGTGACCTCCGGGATGCGGGCTACAATGAGCAGTTCTTC.

For the CDR3, the DNA is TGTGCCAGCTCACCAGGCGGCAGAAACTATAGAATCTCTGGAAACACCATATATTTT. It yields the protein CASSPGGRNYRISGNTIYF. The chain joins TRBV18 to TRBJ1-3; D gene uncertain. The CDR3 is 19 amino acids. Trimming shortened V by 2 bases and J by 0 bases, and 20 bases separated the two germline ends. Germline V gene lookup returns CDR1 KGHSH and CDR2 LQKENI.

In this sample, this clone turned up once. The chain is built from TRBV6-2 or TRBV6-3 and TRBJ2-3; possible D gene TRBD1, 6 bases. The germline V gene has CDR1 MNHEY and CDR2 SVGEGT. Trimming pared 0 bases from V and 6 bases from J, leaving 10 bases between. This CDR3 has 14 residues. The CDR3 region has the DNA TGTGCCAGCAGTTACTCGAAGACAGGCGATACGCAGTATTTT. It is translated as CASSYSKTGDTQYF.

The chain recombines TRBV18 with TRBJ2-7; D is unclear. V shed 5 bases and J shed 3 bases, with 23 bases lying between them. The length of the CDR3 is 17 residues. Germline V lookup: CDR1 KGHSH, CDR2 LQKENI. CDR3 nucleotides: TGTGCCAGCTCATCGATTTTAACGACATCTTTTTTCTACGAGCAGTACTTC. It encodes CASSSILTTSFFYEQYF.

The chain is built from TRBV19 and TRBJ1-5, with 8 bases matching TRBD1. Germline values: CDR1 LNHDA, CDR2 SQIVND (reference sequence). Trimming cost V 5 bases and J 6 bases; bases outside gene matches: 3. The CDR3 is 13 residues long. The CDR3 sequence: CASSQTGGQPQHF. CDR3 coding DNA: TGTGCCAGTAGTCAAACAGGGGGTCAGCCCCAGCATTTT.

The CDR3: CASSLSSGVNEQFF. For the CDR3, the DNA is TGTGCCAGCAGCTTATCGTCGGGGGTCAATGAGCAGTTCTTC. The chain recombines TRBV7-9 with TRBJ2-1; a weak D match, TRBD2 (6 bases). The CDR3 has 14 amino acids. Germline CDR1 and CDR2: SEHNR and FQNEAQ (reference sequence). The V and J ends lost 2 bases and 6 bases respectively, with 11 bases between them.

The V gene is TRBV6-5, the J gene TRBJ1-2; a weak D match, TRBD1 (5 bases). The V end lost 8 bases, the J end lost 0 bases, and 7 bases lay between the germline ends. Germline V gene data show CDR1 as MNHEY and CDR2 as SVGAGI. The CDR3 consists of 12 residues. CDR3 DNA: TGTGCCAGCTGGGACTCTAACTATGGCTACACCTTC. This gives the protein CASWDSNYGYTF.

The chain joins TRBV4-3 to TRBJ1-4; D perhaps matches TRBD1 (6 bases). Germline CDR1 reads LGHNA; CDR2 reads YSLEER. V was pared by 0 bases and J by 7 bases, with 12 bases between. This CDR3 spans 15 amino acids. The CDR3 is CASSQDRDTGEKLFF. The DNA for the CDR3 is TGCGCCAGCAGCCAAGATCGGGACACTGGTGAAAAACTGTTTTTT.

The chain is built from TRBV7-2 and TRBJ1-4, with a weak D call TRBD1 (5 bases). The CDR3 runs 17 residues. In germline, CDR1 is SGHTA, CDR2 FQGNSA. The V end lost 0 bases, the J end lost 4 bases, and 15 bases lay between the germline ends. CDR3 nucleotides: TGTGCCAGCAGCTTAGCCGCATTTCGACAGCTTAATGAAAAACTGTTTTTT. This gives the protein CASSLAAFRQLNEKLFF.

The chain combines TRBV11-2 with TRBJ1-2, with 11 bases aligning to TRBD1. Unmatched junction bases numbered 8, after V lost 6 bases and J lost 2 bases. Germline CDR1 SGHAT, CDR2 FQNNGV. The CDR3 is 16 amino acids. CDR3 loop: CASRLRGDRGNYGYTF. The CDR3 DNA reads TGTGCCAGCAGACTACGAGGGGACAGGGGGAACTATGGCTACACCTTC.

CDR3: CASSPHIASGRVLSYNEQFF. For the CDR3, the DNA is TGTGCCAGCAGTCCCCACATAGCTAGCGGGAGGGTGCTCTCCTACAATGAGCAGTTCTTC. The chain couples TRBV28 to TRBJ2-1; 12 bases match TRBD2. The length of the CDR3 is 20 residues. Germline assignment: CDR1 MDHEN and CDR2 SYDVKM. The V gene end was trimmed by 5 bases and the J gene end by 0 bases; junction bases not matched to a gene: 14.

This clone appeared once. The chain combines TRBV6-6 with TRBJ1-1; 10 bases align to TRBD1. This CDR3 is 14 amino acids long. CDR1 and CDR2 from the germline V gene are MNHNY and SVGAGI (reference sequence). With V trimmed by 10 bases and J by 6 bases, 11 bases remained unmatched. This CDR3 reads CATRTGGGRPEAFF. CDR3 sequence (DNA): TGTGCCACCCGGACAGGGGGTGGAAGGCCTGAAGCTTTCTTT.

This clone came up once. The chain carries TRBV21-1 and TRBJ2-2; the D call of TRBD2 is as the table states it, not checked on the DNA. TRBV21-1 is a documented pseudogene. This CDR3 is built from 18 residues. The chain's CDR3 is CASSTRLTSGRSPGELFF. DNA of the CDR3: TGTGCCAGCAGCACCCGACTGACTAGCGGGAGATCCCCCGGGGAGCTGTTTTTT.

The rearrangement links TRBV27 to TRBJ1-6; 7 bases match TRBD1. This CDR3 is built from 15 residues. Germline loops: CDR1 MNHEY, CDR2 SMNVEV (reference sequence). V shed 1 base and J 10 bases; nucleotides not matched to a gene: 7. CDR3 DNA: TGTGCCAGCAGTTTATACCACCAGGGGGACTCACCCCTCCACTTT. It yields the protein CASSLYHQGDSPLHF.

V and J are TRBV5-4 and TRBJ2-7; 11 bases line up with TRBD2. The germline gives CDR1 SGHNT, CDR2 YYREEE (reference sequence). The V and J ends lost 4 bases and 1 base, in that order; junction bases with no gene match: 4. The CDR3 covers 15 residues. CDR3: CASSHWTSGSYEQYF. CDR3 DNA sequence: TGTGCCAGCAGCCACTGGACTAGCGGGTCCTACGAGCAGTACTTC.

This clone was seen a single time. The rearrangement joins TRBV5-1 to TRBJ1-5; D possibly corresponds to TRBD1 (6 bases). From germline, CDR1 is SGHRS and CDR2 YFSETQ. Trimming shortened V by 6 bases and J by 0 bases, and 10 bases separated the two germline ends. This CDR3 is built from 14 residues. DNA of the CDR3: TGCGCCAGCACCAGGGGATATAGCAATCAGCCCCAGCATTTT. Translating gives CASTRGYSNQPQHF.

The CDR3 sequence is CASSLKTGGVGTGELFF. CDR3 in DNA: TGTGCCAGCAGCTTGAAAACAGGGGGCGTCGGGACCGGGGAGCTGTTTTTT. The chain employs TRBV5-4 and TRBJ2-2; 9 bases fit TRBD1. Per germline, CDR1 SGHNT and CDR2 YYREEE (reference sequence). The ends lost 1 base at V and 5 bases at J; junction bases unmatched: 9. This CDR3 contains 17 residues.

V and J are TRBV15 and TRBJ2-4; 7 bases fit TRBD2. The germline CDR1 and CDR2 sequences are LNHNV and YYDKDF (reference sequence). This CDR3 has 17 residues. The V gene end was trimmed by 0 bases and the J gene end by 2 bases; junction bases not matched to a gene: 7. CDR3 sequence: CATSREGAGNPKNIQYF. The CDR3 nucleotides are TGTGCCACCAGCAGAGAAGGAGCGGGAAACCCCAAAAACATTCAGTACTTC.

This sequence joins TRBV7-9 and TRBJ2-7; D is perhaps TRBD1 (5 bases). The CDR3 has 13 residues. V lost 5 bases and J lost 0, with 8 bases in between. The germline CDR1 and CDR2 sequences are SEHNR and FQNEAQ (reference sequence). The CDR3 region is CASSIQVSYEQYF. In DNA form, the CDR3 reads TGTGCCAGCAGCATACAGGTCTCCTACGAGCAGTACTTC.

The V call is TRBV3-1 (or the pseudogene TRBV3-2), the J call TRBJ2-7, with TRBD1 matching 9 bases. The V gene's germline CDR1 is LGHDT and CDR2 YNNKEL (reference sequence). The CDR3 is 16 residues long. V shed 2 bases and J 1 base; nucleotides not matched to a gene: 6. CDR3 sequence: CASSQPDRGRSYEQYF. CDR3 coding DNA: TGTGCCAGCAGCCAACCCGACAGGGGGAGGTCCTACGAGCAGTACTTC.

This chain joins TRBV27 and TRBJ2-7; tentative D call: TRBD1 (5 bases). V was pared by 0 bases and J by 3 bases, with 24 bases between. The CDR3 contains 19 residues. Germline V gives CDR1 MNHEY, CDR2 SMNVEV (reference sequence). Here the CDR3 DNA reads TGTGCCAGCAGTTTATCGATCTTTCGTTTTGGACAAAAAATCTACGAGCAGTACTTC. The encoded protein is CASSLSIFRFGQKIYEQYF.

This clone was counted once. The chain links TRBV4-1 to TRBJ1-5; a weak D match, TRBD1 (6 bases). The V gene's germline CDR1 is MGHRA and CDR2 YSYEKL. This CDR3 has 15 amino acids. The V end lost 1 base, the J end lost 6 bases, and 13 bases lay between the germline ends. The CDR3: CASSQAMTGGQPQHF. CDR3 coding DNA: TGCGCCAGCAGCCAAGCCATGACAGGTGGTCAGCCCCAGCATTTT.

This clone appeared a single time. V and J are TRBV11-3 and TRBJ2-1, with 11 bases identical to TRBD2. The CDR3 is made up of 16 amino acids. After removal of 5 bases from V and 0 bases from J, the junction contained 3 bases not matched to a gene. Germline lookup yields CDR1 SGHNT and CDR2 YENEEA. The CDR3 here is CASSPTSGSSYNEQFF. Here the CDR3 DNA reads TGTGCCAGCAGCCCAACTAGCGGGAGCTCCTACAATGAGCAGTTCTTC.

The chain uses TRBV28 and TRBJ1-5; 8 bases match TRBD1. The V and J ends lost 10 bases and 4 bases, in that order; junction bases with no gene match: 21. This CDR3 has 18 residues. Germline V gene lookup returns CDR1 MDHEN and CDR2 SYDVKM. CDR3 nucleotide sequence: TGTGCCACCTCAAGATTCAGGACAGGGAAGCCCCTAAATCAGCCCCAGCATTTT. Its protein is CATSRFRTGKPLNQPQHF.

J is TRBJ2-5 and V is TRBV18; no reliable D call. Germline assignment: CDR1 KGHSH and CDR2 LQKENI. The length of the CDR3 is 13 residues. The germline V and J ends were trimmed by 6 bases and 7 bases, with 15 bases remaining between them. The CDR3 is CASSPSEGGTQYF. The DNA of the CDR3 is TGTGCCAGCTCCCCCTCTGAAGGCGGGACCCAGTACTTC.

The genes are TRBV9 and TRBJ1-4; 10 bases align to TRBD1. This CDR3 is built from 14 residues. J was trimmed by 8 bases and V by 3 bases; bases with no gene match: 4. Germline V gene data show CDR1 as SGDLS and CDR2 as YYNGEE. Here the CDR3 reads CASSAGTGDEKLFF. The CDR3 nucleotides read TGTGCCAGCAGCGCCGGGACAGGGGACGAAAAACTGTTTTTT.

This chain links TRBV6-6 with TRBJ1-3, with TRBD1 identical over 7 bases. The V and J ends lost 6 bases and 3 bases, in that order; junction bases with no gene match: 5. The CDR3 sequence is 14 residues long. The germline gives CDR1 MNHNY, CDR2 SVGAGI (reference sequence). CDR3: CASSYGTDGNTIYF. The CDR3 nucleotides read TGTGCCAGCAGCTACGGGACAGATGGAAACACCATATATTTT.

This clone has a single count. The chain has TRBV27 and TRBJ1-1; D ambiguous. Looked up from germline, CDR1 is MNHEY and CDR2 is SMNVEV (reference sequence). The CDR3 loop spans 13 amino acids. The V end was cut by 2 bases, the J end by 4 bases, with 8 bases between. The CDR3 loop is CASSLNEGTEAFF. The CDR3 nucleotides are TGTGCCAGCAGTTTAAATGAGGGCACTGAAGCTTTCTTT.

The chain combines TRBV28 with TRBJ1-2; TRBD1 matches 7 bases. Germline V lookup: CDR1 MDHEN, CDR2 SYDVKM. J lost 7 bases, V lost 7 bases, and 3 bases had no gene match. This CDR3 has 11 residues. CDR3 in amino acids: CASTDRAGYTF. In DNA, the CDR3 is TGTGCCAGCACCGACAGGGCTGGCTACACCTTC.